The 10 T cell receptor beta chains below were found in one sample sequenced in a study of blood T cells in healthy people across ages (dated by TCRdb to the mid-2010s). Libraries were built with 5' RACE. The reads were generated on an Illumina HiSeq 2500. A second PCR of roughly 6 to 12 cycles was performed with a sample-barcoded 5' primer and a J-beta primer mix. TCRdb passed the public sequencing reads through fastp at Q25 and MiXCR, retaining productive beta sequences. Entries are consolidated by CDR3 protein sequence, retaining the most common genes and DNA. This sample comprises about 570,000 distinct CDR3 sequences, 25% to 30% of them detected only once. The top ten clones comprise less than 20% of the sample. The sequenced material came from blood. The receptors were gathered from a woman aged 65 to 85 in good health.

The genes are TRBV5-1 and TRBJ2-3; D gene ambiguous. The CDR3 totals 14 residues. In germline, CDR1 is SGHRS, CDR2 YFSETQ. Trimming cost V 2 bases and J 2 bases, with 9 bases left between them. The CDR3 nucleotides are TGCGCCAGCAGCTTTGGGCCGTTCACAGATACGCAGTATTTT. Translation gives CASSFGPFTDTQYF.

Of note for this clonotype: A much larger clone differs by one base, so this may be a read error. The V and J genes are TRBV7-2 and TRBJ2-2; D call uncertain. CDR1 SGHTA and CDR2 FQGNSA come from the germline V gene. The V and J ends lost 3 bases and 7 bases respectively, with 3 bases between them. There are 11 residues in the CDR3. CDR3: CASSFDGELFF. CDR3 in DNA: TGTGCCAGCAGCTTCGACGGGGAGCTGTTTTTT.

The V gene is TRBV20-1, the J gene TRBJ1-2, with D tentatively TRBD1 (5 bases). The CDR3 consists of 12 residues. Trimming removed 2 bases from V and 5 bases from J, with 9 bases in between. Germline V gene data show CDR1 as DFQATT and CDR2 as SNEGSKA (reference sequence). In nucleotides, the CDR3 is TGCAGTGCTAGATACGAGGGGTATGGCTACACCTTC. Translation gives CSARYEGYGYTF.

The J gene is TRBJ1-4, the V gene TRBV5-1; TRBD1 might be the D (5 bases). V lost 1 base, J lost 8 bases, and 15 bases lay in between. The V gene's germline CDR1 is SGHRS and CDR2 YFSETQ. This CDR3 has 15 amino acids. CDR3 nucleotides: TGCGCCAGCAGCTTGATCGGGACCCTCGAGGAAAAACTGTTTTTT. Translated: CASSLIGTLEEKLFF.

This clonotype was counted at least ten times. The chain links TRBV11-2 to TRBJ2-4; D perhaps matches TRBD1 (7 bases). CDR3 length equals 12 residues. CDR1 and CDR2 from the germline V gene are SGHAT and FQNNGV. Trimming removed 8 bases at V and 11 bases at J, with 16 bases between. CDR3 nucleotide sequence: TGTGCCAGCCACCACGACAGGGAGGTTCAGTACTTC. This encodes CASHHDREVQYF.

This clonotype was seen more than once but under ten times. This chain links TRBV5-1 with TRBJ2-5; D unresolved. The V gene's germline CDR1 is SGHRS and CDR2 YFSETQ. V lost 2 bases and J 1 base, leaving 12 bases between the germline ends. The CDR3 has 15 amino acids. For the CDR3, the DNA is TGCGCCAGCAGCTTATTAGTCGGTACCCAAGAGACCCAGTACTTC. Translation: CASSLLVGTQETQYF.

This chain uses TRBV5-1 with TRBJ2-5; D is unresolved. V gave up 0 bases and J gave up 4 bases, with 13 bases separating them. Germline loops: CDR1 SGHRS, CDR2 YFSETQ. This CDR3 has 15 residues. The CDR3 region has the DNA TGCGCCAGCAGCTTGGTCAGTCCATGGGGAGAGACCCAGTACTTC. Its protein is CASSLVSPWGETQYF.

This chain uses TRBV7-9 with TRBJ1-2; D is ambiguous. CDR3 length equals 14 residues. V gave up 0 bases and J gave up 4 bases, with 9 bases separating them. Germline values: CDR1 SEHNR, CDR2 FQNEAQ (reference sequence). The CDR3 spells CASSLAANVYGYTF. CDR3 DNA: TGTGCCAGCAGCTTAGCGGCGAATGTCTATGGCTACACCTTC.

V is TRBV2 and J is TRBJ1-2; D may be TRBD1 (5 bases). Deletions cut 6 bases from V and 4 bases from J, with 6 bases between. The CDR3 sequence is 11 residues long. CDR1 is SNHLY and CDR2 is FYNNEI in the germline V gene. The CDR3 nucleotides are TGTGCCAGCAGACAGGCCTATGGCTACACCTTC. Its protein product is CASRQAYGYTF.

In its sample, this clonotype was seen many times. The chain recombines TRBV6-5 with TRBJ2-5; the D is unclear. Between the trimmed V and J ends, which lost 0 bases and 5 bases, there was a span of 13 bases. The length of the CDR3 is 15 residues. CDR1 is MNHEY and CDR2 is SVGAGI in the germline V gene. CDR3 DNA sequence: TGTGCCAGCAGTTACTCGATCCCCGCCAAGGAGACCCAGTACTTC. This encodes CASSYSIPAKETQYF.